This T cell receptor (beta chain) comes out of a study of blood T cell repertoires in COVID-19. Looking at the study overall: From the United States, Italy and Spain came samples of acute and convalescent COVID-19.

Participants came from under 30 US areas, aged about 18 to 89 years. What the recovered Cohort 3 donors had was two negative PCRs, clearance, or symptom resolution. The length of the CDR3 is 13 residues. Repertoires were generated with immunoSEQ multiplex PCR, while TCRdb's copy carries only in-frame clones and drops some. The sample consists of 150,000 to 200,000 clones, more than 75% of them appearing once. This clonotype was sampled from a woman aged 45 to 65 who had recovered from COVID-19. The sequenced sample was PBMCs or T cells enriched from blood (not recorded which). V and J are TRBV21-1 and TRBJ2-7; the table names TRBD1, a call not compared with the DNA. TRBV21-1 is reported as a pseudogene. CDR3 nucleotides: TGTGCCAGCCAACGGCAGGGGGCGGGGGAGCAGTACTTC. Its protein is CASQRQGAGEQYF.